This T cell receptor beta chain stems from a study of regulatory T cells in long-lasting Graves disease. Overall study context: For a period under 3 months, newly diagnosed Graves' patients had taken antithyroid drugs.

Indicated time point: newly diagnosed GD, antithyroid drugs for less than 3 months. TCR sequences were obtained from RNA taken from PBMCs. Through Arm-PCR of CDR3 regions and iRepertoire HTBI primers, TCR beta libraries were built. TCRdb passed the multiplex PCR reads through MiXCR, listing each CDR3 protein once. The sample comprises 550,000 to 600,000 distinct CDR3 sequences, 15% to 20% of which are singletons, and around 12% rests with the top ten. V dropped 4 bases and J dropped 2 bases, with 10 bases sitting between them. The CDR3 is made up of 13 amino acids. Germline V gene sequence: CDR1 SQVTM, CDR2 ANQGSEA. Points from the study as a whole: Newly diagnosed Graves' patients exceeded persistent ones in TCR diversity.

Remarks on this clonotype: The antigen is not known.

Separately, the same data were catalogued under a study of T cells in Graves' hyperthyroidism and ophthalmopathy. That study adds: Clinical symptoms, serum thyroxine and TRAb, thyroid ultrasound and orbital computed tomography were used for the diagnoses. Initially, a first-round RT-PCR of the TCR CDR3 employed the HTBI primer set.

This chain connects TRBV29-1 to TRBJ2-3; D is uncertain. Sequenced material: peripheral blood mononuclear cells (PBMCs), taken at new diagnosis, from a patient treated with antithyroid drugs. This sequence was found in a man between 18 and 35 years old with Graves disease. The CDR3: CSVVRSFTDTQYF. As DNA, the CDR3 is TGCAGCGTTGTTCGGAGCTTCACAGATACGCAGTATTTT.